The 5 T cell receptor beta chains reported below all come from one sample, sequenced in a study of human versus mouse CDR3 diversity and MHC coevolution (dated by TCRdb to 2016 to 2017). Library method: the immunoSEQ multiplex PCR assay. TCRdb re-hosts the immuneACCESS table, in-frame sequences only. Its copies lack some clones; in the studies checked, an unresolved V gene accounts for under half of them, and the cause for the rest is not known. This sample is represented by roughly 81,000 clones; around 93% of them were singletons. Approximately 1.4% of the sample is taken by the ten largest. Specimen: naive CD4+ T cells from blood. Sample cell subset or site, as interpreted from the label and publication: CD45RO-negative CD62L-positive naive CD4 T cells. The receptors were gathered from a person between 25 and 69 years old in good health.

The rearrangement joins TRBV6-6 to TRBJ2-2; D unclear. The CDR3 sequence is 14 residues long. The V end lost 9 bases, the J end lost 1 base, and 12 bases lay between the germline ends. Germline assignment: CDR1 MNHNY and CDR2 SVGAGI (reference sequence). This CDR3 reads CASFWALNTGELFF. CDR3 nucleotide sequence: TGTGCCAGTTTTTGGGCCTTGAACACCGGGGAGCTGTTTTTT.

This rearrangement joins TRBV6-1 to TRBJ2-7; perhaps TRBD2 as D (5 bases). The germline V and J ends were trimmed by 5 bases and 2 bases, with 10 bases remaining between them. This CDR3 has 13 residues. Germline V gene sequence: CDR1 MNHNS, CDR2 SASEGT. CDR3 in amino acids: CASSQDLPYEQYF. CDR3 bases: TGTGCCAGCAGTCAGGACTTACCCTACGAGCAGTACTTC.

The rearrangement joins TRBV6-1 to TRBJ2-1; D may be TRBD1 (6 bases). The ends were cut back, 6 bases at V and 3 bases at J, with 15 bases in the middle. This CDR3 is 15 amino acids long. CDR1 is MNHNS and CDR2 is SASEGT in the germline V gene. The CDR3 spells CASRSQGSNYNEQFF. The CDR3 DNA reads TGTGCCAGCAGGTCACAGGGATCGAACTACAATGAGCAGTTCTTC.

The gene calls are TRBV9 and TRBJ1-1, with TRBD1 as a possible D gene (5 bases). The germline V and J ends were trimmed by 1 base and 3 bases, with 10 bases remaining between them. The CDR3 sequence is 14 residues long. Germline CDR1 reads SGDLS; CDR2 reads YYNGEE. CDR3 bases: TGTGCCAGCAGCGTAACAGACAGCCACACTGAAGCTTTCTTT. It is translated as CASSVTDSHTEAFF.

The chain combines TRBV5-4 with TRBJ1-1, with a possible D match to TRBD1 (5 bases). The germline V gene encodes CDR1 SGHNT and CDR2 YYREEE (reference sequence). The ends were cut back, 6 bases at V and 5 bases at J, with 14 bases in the middle. CDR3 length equals 13 residues. DNA for the CDR3: TGTGCCAGCACCCGGGGGGGGGAGACTGAAGCTTTCTTT. It specifies CASTRGGETEAFF.